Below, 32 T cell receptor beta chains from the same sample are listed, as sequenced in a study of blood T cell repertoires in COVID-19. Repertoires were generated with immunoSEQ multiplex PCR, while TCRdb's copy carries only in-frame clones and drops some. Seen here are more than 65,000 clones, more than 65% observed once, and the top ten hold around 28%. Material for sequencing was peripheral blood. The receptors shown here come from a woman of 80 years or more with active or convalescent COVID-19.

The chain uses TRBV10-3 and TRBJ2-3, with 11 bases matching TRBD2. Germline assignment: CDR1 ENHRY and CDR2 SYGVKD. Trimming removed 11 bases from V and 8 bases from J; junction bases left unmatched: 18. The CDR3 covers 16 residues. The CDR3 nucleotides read TGTGCCGCTCGACCGGACGTAGCGGGGGGGGTCGGTACGCAGTATTTT. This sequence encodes CAARPDVAGGVGTQYF.

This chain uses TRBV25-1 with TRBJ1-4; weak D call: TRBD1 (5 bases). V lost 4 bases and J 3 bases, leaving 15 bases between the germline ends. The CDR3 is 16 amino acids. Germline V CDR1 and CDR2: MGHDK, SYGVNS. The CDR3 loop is CASSGPRAGANEKLFF. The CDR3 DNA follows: TGTGCCAGCAGTGGCCCCCGCGCGGGGGCTAATGAAAAACTGTTTTTT.

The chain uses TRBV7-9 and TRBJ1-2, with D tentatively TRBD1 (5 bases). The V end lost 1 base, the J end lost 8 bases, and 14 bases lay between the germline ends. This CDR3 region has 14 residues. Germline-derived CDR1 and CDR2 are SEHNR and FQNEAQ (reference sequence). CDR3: CASSLGQTVHGYTF. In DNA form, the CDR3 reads TGTGCCAGCAGCTTAGGACAGACAGTACACGGCTACACCTTC.

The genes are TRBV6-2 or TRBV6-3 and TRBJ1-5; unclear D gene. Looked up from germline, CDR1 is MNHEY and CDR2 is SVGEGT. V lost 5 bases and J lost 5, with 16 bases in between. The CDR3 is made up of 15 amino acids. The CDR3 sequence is CASSRDSLAYQPQHF. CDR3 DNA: TGTGCCAGCAGTAGAGACTCCCTTGCCTATCAGCCCCAGCATTTT.

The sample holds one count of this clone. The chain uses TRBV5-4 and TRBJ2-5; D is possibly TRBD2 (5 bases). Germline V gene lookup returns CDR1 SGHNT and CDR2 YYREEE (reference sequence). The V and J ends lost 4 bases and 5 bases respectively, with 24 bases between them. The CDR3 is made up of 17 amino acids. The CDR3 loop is CASSRGGDIDAGETQYF. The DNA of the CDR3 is TGTGCCAGCAGCCGAGGAGGCGACATTGATGCTGGGGAGACCCAGTACTTC.

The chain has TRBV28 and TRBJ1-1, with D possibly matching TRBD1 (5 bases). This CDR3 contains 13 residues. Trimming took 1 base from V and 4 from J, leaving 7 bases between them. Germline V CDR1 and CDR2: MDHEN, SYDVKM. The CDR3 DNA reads TGTGCCAGCAGTTTATCGGGGGGCACTGAAGCTTTCTTT. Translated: CASSLSGGTEAFF.

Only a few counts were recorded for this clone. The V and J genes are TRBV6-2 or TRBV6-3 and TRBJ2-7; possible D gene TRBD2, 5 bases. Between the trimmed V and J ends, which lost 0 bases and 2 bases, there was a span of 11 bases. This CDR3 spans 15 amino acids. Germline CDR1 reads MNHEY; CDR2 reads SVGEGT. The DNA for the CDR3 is TGTGCCAGCAGTTACTCCGGGGAACCCACCTACGAGCAGTACTTC. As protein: CASSYSGEPTYEQYF.

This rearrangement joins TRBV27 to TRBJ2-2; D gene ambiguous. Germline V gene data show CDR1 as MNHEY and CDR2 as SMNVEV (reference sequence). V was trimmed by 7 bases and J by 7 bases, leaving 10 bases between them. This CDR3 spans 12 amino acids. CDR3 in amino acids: CASTERGGELFF. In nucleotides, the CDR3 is TGTGCCAGCACCGAAAGAGGCGGGGAGCTGTTTTTT.

CDR3: CASSSDSGSYNEQFF. The DNA of the CDR3 is TGTGCCAGCAGCTCCGATAGCGGGAGCTACAATGAGCAGTTCTTC. This rearrangement joins TRBV5-5 to TRBJ2-1, with 9 bases matching TRBD2. Trimming removed 3 bases from V and 3 bases from J; junction bases left unmatched: 4. This CDR3 region has 15 residues. Germline V gene lookup returns CDR1 SGHKS and CDR2 YYEKEE (reference sequence).

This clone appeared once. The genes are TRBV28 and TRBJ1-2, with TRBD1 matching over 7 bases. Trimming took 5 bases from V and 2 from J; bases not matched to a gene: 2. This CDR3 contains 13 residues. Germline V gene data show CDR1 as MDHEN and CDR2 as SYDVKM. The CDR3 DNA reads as TGTGCCAGCAGTCCACAGGGGAACTATGGCTACACCTTC. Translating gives CASSPQGNYGYTF.

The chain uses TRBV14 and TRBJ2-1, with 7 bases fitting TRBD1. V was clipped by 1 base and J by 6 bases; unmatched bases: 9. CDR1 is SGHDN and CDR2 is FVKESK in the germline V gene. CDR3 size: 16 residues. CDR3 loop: CASSQGAGGLSNEQFF. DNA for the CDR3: TGTGCCAGCAGCCAAGGGGCAGGGGGTCTCTCCAATGAGCAGTTCTTC.

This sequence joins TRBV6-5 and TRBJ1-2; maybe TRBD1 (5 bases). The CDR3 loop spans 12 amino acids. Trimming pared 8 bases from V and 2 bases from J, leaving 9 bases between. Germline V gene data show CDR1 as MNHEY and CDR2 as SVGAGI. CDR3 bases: TGTGCCAGCCGGGAGGGGAACTATGGCTACACCTTC. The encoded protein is CASREGNYGYTF.

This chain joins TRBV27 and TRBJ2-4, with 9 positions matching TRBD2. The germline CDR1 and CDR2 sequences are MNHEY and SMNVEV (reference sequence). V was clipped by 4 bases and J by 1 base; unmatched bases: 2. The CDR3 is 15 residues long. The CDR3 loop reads CASSSSGGAKNIQYF. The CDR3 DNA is TGTGCCAGCAGTTCGAGCGGGGGGGCCAAAAACATTCAGTACTTC.

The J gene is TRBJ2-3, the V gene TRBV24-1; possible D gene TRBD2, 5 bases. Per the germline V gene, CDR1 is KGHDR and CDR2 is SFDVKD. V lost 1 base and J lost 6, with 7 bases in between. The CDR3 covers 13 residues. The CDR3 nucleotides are TGTGCCACCAGTGATTTCACGGGGGATACGCAGTATTTT. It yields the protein CATSDFTGDTQYF.

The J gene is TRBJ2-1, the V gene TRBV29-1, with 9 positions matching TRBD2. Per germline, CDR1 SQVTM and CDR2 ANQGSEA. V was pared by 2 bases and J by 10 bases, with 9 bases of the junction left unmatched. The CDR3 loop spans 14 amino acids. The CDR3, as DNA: TGCAGCGTTGAACCTCCTAGCGGGGTGGGGGAGCAGTTCTTC. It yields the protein CSVEPPSGVGEQFF.

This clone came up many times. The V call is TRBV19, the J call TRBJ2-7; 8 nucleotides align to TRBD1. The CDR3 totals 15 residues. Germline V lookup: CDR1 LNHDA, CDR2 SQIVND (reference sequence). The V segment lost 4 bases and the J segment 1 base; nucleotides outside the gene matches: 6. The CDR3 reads CASSKGQGLSYEQYF. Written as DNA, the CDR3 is TGTGCCAGTAGTAAAGGACAGGGTTTGTCCTACGAGCAGTACTTC.

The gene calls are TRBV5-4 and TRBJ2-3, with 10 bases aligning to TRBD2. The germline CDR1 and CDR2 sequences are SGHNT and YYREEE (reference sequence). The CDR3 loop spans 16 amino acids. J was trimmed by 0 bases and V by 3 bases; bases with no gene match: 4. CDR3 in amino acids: CASSYGTSASTDTQYF. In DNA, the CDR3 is TGTGCCAGCAGCTATGGGACTAGCGCTAGCACAGATACGCAGTATTTT.

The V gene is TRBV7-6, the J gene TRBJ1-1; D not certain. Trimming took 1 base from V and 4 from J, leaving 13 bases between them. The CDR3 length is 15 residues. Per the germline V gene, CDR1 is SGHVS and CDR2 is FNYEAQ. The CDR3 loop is CASSLGGGMGTEAFF. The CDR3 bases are TGTGCCAGCAGCTTAGGAGGCGGGATGGGCACTGAAGCTTTCTTT.

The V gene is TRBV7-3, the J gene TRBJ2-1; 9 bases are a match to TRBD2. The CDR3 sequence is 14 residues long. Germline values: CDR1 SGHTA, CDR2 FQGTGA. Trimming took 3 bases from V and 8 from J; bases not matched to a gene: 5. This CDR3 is CASSFAGGLDEQFF. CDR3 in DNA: TGTGCCAGCAGCTTTGCGGGGGGGCTGGATGAGCAGTTCTTC.

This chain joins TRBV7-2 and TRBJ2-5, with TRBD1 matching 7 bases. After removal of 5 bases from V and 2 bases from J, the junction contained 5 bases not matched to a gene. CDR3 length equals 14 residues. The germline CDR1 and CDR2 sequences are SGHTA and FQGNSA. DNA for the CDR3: TGTGCCAGCAGCCCTGGGACAGAACAAGAGACCCAGTACTTC. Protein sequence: CASSPGTEQETQYF.

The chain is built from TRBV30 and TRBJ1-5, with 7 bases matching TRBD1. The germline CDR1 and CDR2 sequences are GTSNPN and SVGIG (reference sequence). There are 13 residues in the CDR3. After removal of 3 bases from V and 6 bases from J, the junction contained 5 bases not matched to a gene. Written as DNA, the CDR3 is TGTGCCTGGAGCCGGGACAGCGGTCAGCCCCAGCATTTT. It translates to CAWSRDSGQPQHF. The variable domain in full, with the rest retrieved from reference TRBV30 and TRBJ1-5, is SQTIHQWPATLVQPVGSPLSLECTVEGTSNPNLYWYRQAAGRGLQLLFYSVGIGQISSEVPQNLSASRPQDRQFILSSKKLLLSDSGFYLCAWSRDSGQPQHFGDGTRLSIL.

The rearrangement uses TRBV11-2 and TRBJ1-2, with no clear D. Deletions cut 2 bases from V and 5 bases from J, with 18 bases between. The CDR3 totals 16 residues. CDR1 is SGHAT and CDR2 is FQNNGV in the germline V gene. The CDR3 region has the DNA TGTGCCAGCAGCTTAAGCATGCCAGGAACCCCTTATGGCTACACCTTC. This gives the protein CASSLSMPGTPYGYTF.

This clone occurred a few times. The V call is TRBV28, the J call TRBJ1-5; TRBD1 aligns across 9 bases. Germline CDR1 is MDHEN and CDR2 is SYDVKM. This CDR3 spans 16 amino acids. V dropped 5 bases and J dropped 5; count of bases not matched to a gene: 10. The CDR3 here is CASSIYRDRAYQPQHF. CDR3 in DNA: TGTGCCAGCAGTATATACCGGGACAGGGCATATCAGCCCCAGCATTTT.

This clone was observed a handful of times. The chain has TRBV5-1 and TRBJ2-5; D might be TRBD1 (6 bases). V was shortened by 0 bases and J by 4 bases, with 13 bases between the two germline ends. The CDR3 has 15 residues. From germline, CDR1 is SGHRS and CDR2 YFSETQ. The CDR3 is CASSLDGGAGETQYF. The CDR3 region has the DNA TGCGCCAGCAGCTTGGATGGGGGCGCAGGAGAGACCCAGTACTTC.

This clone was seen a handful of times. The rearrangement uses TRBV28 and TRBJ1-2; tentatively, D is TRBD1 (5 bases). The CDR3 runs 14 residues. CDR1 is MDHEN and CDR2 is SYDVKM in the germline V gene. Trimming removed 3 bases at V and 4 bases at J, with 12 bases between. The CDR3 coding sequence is TGTGCCAGCAGTTTTCCGGGGGTGGGCTATGGCTACACCTTC. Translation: CASSFPGVGYGYTF.

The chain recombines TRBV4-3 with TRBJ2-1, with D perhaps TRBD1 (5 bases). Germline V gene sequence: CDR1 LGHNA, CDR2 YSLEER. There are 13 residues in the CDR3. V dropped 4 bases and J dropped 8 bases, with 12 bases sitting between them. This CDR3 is CASSRRGRDEQFF. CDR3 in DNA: TGCGCCAGCAGCCGCCGCGGCAGGGATGAGCAGTTCTTC.

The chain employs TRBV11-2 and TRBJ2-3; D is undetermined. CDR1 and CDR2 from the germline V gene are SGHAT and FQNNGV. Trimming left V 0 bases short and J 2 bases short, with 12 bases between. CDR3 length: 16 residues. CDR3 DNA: TGTGCCAGCAGCTTAGAGGTTTTGGGCCCCACAGATACGCAGTATTTT. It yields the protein CASSLEVLGPTDTQYF.

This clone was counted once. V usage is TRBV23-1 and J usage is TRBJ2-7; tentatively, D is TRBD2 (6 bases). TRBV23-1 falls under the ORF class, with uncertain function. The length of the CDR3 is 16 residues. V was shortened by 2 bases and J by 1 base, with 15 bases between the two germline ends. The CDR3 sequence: CASSQTRGELSYEQYF. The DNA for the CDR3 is TGCGCCAGCAGTCAAACGCGGGGAGAGCTTTCCTACGAGCAGTACTTC.

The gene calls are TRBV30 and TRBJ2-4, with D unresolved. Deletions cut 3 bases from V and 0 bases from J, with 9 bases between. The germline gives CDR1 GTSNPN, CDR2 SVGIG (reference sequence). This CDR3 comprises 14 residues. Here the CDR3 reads CAWSTTIAKNIQYF. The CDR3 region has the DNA TGTGCCTGGAGCACTACGATAGCCAAAAACATTCAGTACTTC.

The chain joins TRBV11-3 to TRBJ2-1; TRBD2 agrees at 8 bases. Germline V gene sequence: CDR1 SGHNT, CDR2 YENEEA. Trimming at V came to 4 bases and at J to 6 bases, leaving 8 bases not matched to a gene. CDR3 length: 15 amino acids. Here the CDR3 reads CASSSRTGLVNEQFF. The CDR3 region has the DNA TGTGCCAGCAGCTCCCGCACGGGACTAGTCAATGAGCAGTTCTTC. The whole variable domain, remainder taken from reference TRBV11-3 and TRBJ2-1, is EAGVVQSPRYKIIEKKQPVAFWCNPISGHNTLYWYLQNLGQGPELLIRYENEEAVDDSQLPKDRFSAERLKGVDSTLKIQPAELGDSAVYLCASSSRTGLVNEQFFGPGTRLTVL.

The CDR3 nucleotides read TGTGCTAGTGGTTTGGTACTAGGAAGTGGGGATGAAAAACTGTTTTTT. It yields the protein CASGLVLGSGDEKLFF. The rearrangement joins TRBV12-5 to TRBJ1-4; the D is unclear. CDR3 length: 16 residues. Germline V gene lookup returns CDR1 LGHNT and CDR2 FRNRAP. Between the trimmed V and J ends, which lost 0 bases and 6 bases, there was a span of 14 bases.

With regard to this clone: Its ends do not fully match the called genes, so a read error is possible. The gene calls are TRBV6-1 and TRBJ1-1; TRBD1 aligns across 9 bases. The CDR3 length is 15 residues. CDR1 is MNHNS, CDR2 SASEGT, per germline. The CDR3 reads CASGEQGAVYTEAFF. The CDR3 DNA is TGTGCCAGCGGTGAACAGGGGGCGGTCTACACTGAAGCTTTCTTT.